Shown below are 13 T cell receptor beta chains from a single sample sequenced in a study of Tregs in tolerant kidney transplant recipients. Data came from immunoSEQ multiplex PCR; TCRdb stores just in-frame clones and leaves some out. Here the sample table reports some 52,000 clones. This sample comprised CD4+ T cells from blood, obtained before the transplant. The receptors were sampled from a human donor who received a combined kidney and bone marrow transplant.

As concerns this clone: The read is 3 residues too short to cover the CDR3 end, so that end is filled in from the germline J gene. The chain joins TRBV6-2 or TRBV6-3 to TRBJ2-7; D possibly corresponds to TRBD1 (6 bases). V was trimmed by 8 bases and J by 6 bases, leaving 17 bases between them. This CDR3 region has 13 residues. Germline assignment: CDR1 MNHEY and CDR2 SVGEGT. The sequenced part of the CDR3 DNA is TGTGCCAGCTCTCAGGGGCCCTCGCGCGAG. This codes for CASSQGPSRE. The entire CDR3 sequence reads CASSQGPSREQYF.

As regards this clone: The read falls 3 residues short of the CDR3 end, and the missing part is taken from the germline J gene. V and J are TRBV18 and TRBJ2-7, with 8 bases identical to TRBD2. The V and J ends lost 6 bases and 0 bases, in that order; junction bases with no gene match: 4. The CDR3 consists of 14 residues. CDR1 and CDR2 from the germline V gene are KGHSH and LQKENI. The CDR3 is CASSTGTSSYEQYF. The DNA read from the CDR3 is TGTGCCAGCTCGACCGGGACTAGCTCCTACGAG.

Of note for this clone: The sequence runs out 3 residues before the end of the CDR3; the remainder is reconstructed from the germline J gene. The chain links TRBV18 to TRBJ2-2, with D hard to call. V shed 3 bases and J shed 1 base, with 6 bases lying between them. The CDR3 contains 14 residues. CDR1 KGHSH and CDR2 LQKENI come from the germline V gene. This chain's CDR3 is CASSPGWNTGELFF. Incomplete CDR3 DNA: TGTGCCAGCTCACCGGGCTGGAACACCGGGGAG.

CDR3 bases read: TGTGCCTCACAAACCAACTATGGC. Protein product: CASQTNYG. The whole CDR3 protein is CASQTNYGYTF. The chain links TRBV19 to TRBJ1-2; D remains unclear. The CDR3 is cut off 3 residues early in the read; its end comes from the germline J gene. This CDR3 has 11 residues. V lost 11 bases and J lost 2, with 9 bases in between. Per the germline V gene, CDR1 is LNHDA and CDR2 is SQIVND (reference sequence).

CDR3 in amino acids: CASSSQTAYQETQYF. Incomplete CDR3 DNA: TGTGCCAGTAGTTCCCAGACAGCGTACCAAGAGACC. The V gene is TRBV19, the J gene TRBJ2-5, with a tentative D call TRBD1 (5 bases). Read sequence stops 3 residues before the CDR3 end, and the germline J gene provides the missing end. The CDR3 spans 15 residues. CDR1 and CDR2 (germline): LNHDA, SQIVND (reference sequence). The germline V and J ends were trimmed by 5 bases and 0 bases, with 13 bases remaining between them.

As to this clone: Coverage ceases 3 residues before the CDR3 finishes, and the germline J gene fills in the end. The rearrangement links TRBV30 to TRBJ2-5; 7 nucleotides agree with TRBD1. CDR3 length: 16 amino acids. Germline V gene data show CDR1 as GTSNPN and CDR2 as SVGIG (reference sequence). With V trimmed by 2 bases and J by 1 base, 10 bases remained unmatched. Incomplete CDR3 DNA: TGTGCCTGGAGTCGGCCCAGGGGGACGGTCCAAGAGACC. Translation: CAWSRPRGTVQET. The whole CDR3 sequence reads CAWSRPRGTVQETQYF.

About this clone itself: The CDR3 end falls 3 residues outside the read, so it is completed with the germline J gene. The chain recombines TRBV2 with TRBJ2-1, with TRBD2 identical over 13 bases. CDR1 and CDR2 from the germline V gene are SNHLY and FYNNEI. The CDR3 length is 15 residues. V dropped 6 bases and J dropped 6; count of bases not matched to a gene: 5. The CDR3 here is CASRTTSGGTNEQFF. CDR3 DNA (partial): TGTGCCAGCAGGACGACTAGCGGGGGGACCAATGAG.

For this clone: The read comes to an end 3 residues before the CDR3 does, leaving the germline J gene to fill in the end. The chain uses TRBV14 and TRBJ2-3, with D uncertain. Per germline, CDR1 SGHDN and CDR2 FVKESK. CDR3 length: 13 residues. Trimming took off 1 base at V and 4 bases at J, with 6 bases between the two ends. CDR3 DNA (partial): TGTGCCAGCAGCCAAGTCGGTCCAGATACG. Amino acid sequence: CASSQVGPDT. The whole CDR3 sequence is CASSQVGPDTQYF.

CDR3 loop: CASRFYLYTGELFF. The sequenced part of the CDR3 DNA is TGTGCCAGCAGGTTCTACCTTTACACCGGGGAG. The chain uses TRBV2 and TRBJ2-2, with unresolved D. Sequencing ends 3 residues short of the CDR3 end; the germline J gene provides the rest. CDR1 is SNHLY and CDR2 is FYNNEI in the germline V gene. V lost 6 bases and J 3 bases, leaving 11 bases between the germline ends. This CDR3 contains 14 residues.

As concerns this clone: From the germline J gene comes the end of the CDR3, since the read stops 3 residues before it. The chain has TRBV2 and TRBJ2-3; 8 bases match TRBD2. CDR1 SNHLY and CDR2 FYNNEI come from the germline V gene. The CDR3 loop spans 13 amino acids. The V and J ends lost 8 bases and 1 base, in that order; junction bases with no gene match: 2. The CDR3 is CASAAGGTDTQYF. The covered CDR3 bases are TGTGCCAGCGCAGCGGGGGGCACAGATACG.

About this clone itself: The read gets to within 3 residues of the CDR3 end, and the germline J gene fills in the rest. V usage is TRBV7-2 and J usage is TRBJ1-2, with D perhaps matching TRBD1 (6 bases). The V end was cut by 5 bases, the J end by 1 base, with 11 bases between. Germline V gene data show CDR1 as SGHTA and CDR2 as FQGNSA. This CDR3 spans 14 amino acids. This chain's CDR3 is CASSPQGGNYGYTF. The sequenced CDR3 bases are TGTGCCAGCAGCCCCCAAGGGGGTAACTATGGC.

In regard to this clone: The CDR3 extends 3 residues past the end of the read, so its final part is completed from the germline J gene. The J gene is TRBJ1-4, the V gene TRBV5-6; D gene unclear. The CDR3 totals 15 residues. Trimming took 4 bases from V and 8 from J, leaving 18 bases between them. Per germline, CDR1 SGHDT and CDR2 YYEEEE. The CDR3 bases that were read are TGTGCCAGCAGCCTTCGCGGTCCCGGGGTCGAAAAA. It yields the protein CASSLRGPGVEK. The full CDR3 sequence reads CASSLRGPGVEKLFF.

Notes on this clone: The missing CDR3 end, 3 residues past where the read stops, is filled in from the germline J gene. The chain links TRBV19 to TRBJ1-1; a weak D match, TRBD1 (5 bases). CDR1 LNHDA and CDR2 SQIVND come from the germline V gene (reference sequence). Trimming pared 3 bases from V and 0 bases from J, leaving 14 bases between. The CDR3 consists of 16 residues. CDR3 protein: CASSIGTGRMNTEAFF. The covered CDR3 bases are TGTGCCAGTAGTATCGGAACAGGACGGATGAACACTGAA.